This T cell receptor (beta chain) was profiled in a study of beta chain features in type 1 diabetes. Germline assignment: CDR1 SGHNT and CDR2 YYREEE (reference sequence). Germline trimming cut 4 bases from V and 2 bases from J; bases unmatched to any gene: 5. This CDR3 spans 15 amino acids. This clone came up a few times. What it binds is not known. Sequenced material consisted of expressed TCRB transcripts (all of the isolated RNA was reverse transcribed). The data were produced by immunoSEQ multiplex PCR, yet TCRdb's version contains in-frame clones alone and is incomplete. Found here are roughly 730,000 clones, about an eighth of them singletons; the top ten hold approximately 0.021%. The study's findings and limits: Moderately but significantly shorter TCRB CDR3s were found in Type 1 diabetes patients in all four CD4+ subsets.

Material for sequencing was naive CD4+ T cells from blood. This receptor was obtained from a man between 18 and 29 years old with type 1 diabetes. The V and J genes are TRBV5-4 and TRBJ2-7, with 11 bases that match TRBD1. CDR3 sequence (DNA): TGTGCCAGCAGCCTGCCGGGACAGGGGGCCTACGAGCAGTACTTC. This codes for CASSLPGQGAYEQYF. Combining the CDR3 with reference TRBV5-4 and TRBJ2-7 gives the whole variable domain ETGVTQSPTHLIKTRGQQVTLRCSSQSGHNTVSWYQQALGQGPQFIFQYYREEENGRGNFPPRFSGLQFPNYSSELNVNALELDDSALYLCASSLPGQGAYEQYFGPGTRLTVT.